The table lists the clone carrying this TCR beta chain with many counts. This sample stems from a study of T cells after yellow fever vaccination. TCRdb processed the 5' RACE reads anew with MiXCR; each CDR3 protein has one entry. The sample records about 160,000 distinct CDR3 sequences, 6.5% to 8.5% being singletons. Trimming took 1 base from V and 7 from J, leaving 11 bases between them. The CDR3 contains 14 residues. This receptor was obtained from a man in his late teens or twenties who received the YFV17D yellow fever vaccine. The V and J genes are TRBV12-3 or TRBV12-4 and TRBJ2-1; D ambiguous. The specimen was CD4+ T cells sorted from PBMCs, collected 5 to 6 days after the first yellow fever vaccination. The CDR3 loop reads CASSLDYYLNEQFF. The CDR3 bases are TGTGCCAGCAGTTTAGATTACTACCTTAATGAGCAGTTCTTC.